Included here is one T cell receptor (beta chain) sequence, with context. Antigen: not known. This specimen belongs to a study of shared clonotypes between healthy human individuals. Study as a whole: The cohort comprised a couple of women and a few men. Their ages spanned 18 to 49 years.

Whole-study findings and limits: The sampled material consisted only of blood, and tissue repertoires are likely to differ. Shared across a handful of donors were roughly 4.8% of the naive CD4 clonotypes.

The repertoire was sequenced with immunoSEQ multiplex PCR; TCRdb's copy has only in-frame clones and lacks some. The sample yields hundreds of thousands of clones, 96% seen once. The V end was cut by 6 bases, the J end by 1 base, with 9 bases between. CDR1 is MNHEY, CDR2 SVGAGI, per germline. The CDR3 is made up of 14 amino acids. This receptor was taken from a woman aged 25 to 39 in good health. The chain links TRBV6-5 to TRBJ2-2, with D tentatively TRBD1 (5 bases). The sequenced sample was naive CD4+ T cells sorted from blood. Subset given: CD45RA+ positively selected. CDR3 residues: CASRSGQNTGELFF. For the CDR3, the DNA is TGTGCCAGCAGATCTGGACAGAACACCGGGGAGCTGTTTTTT.